Listed here are 17 T cell receptor beta chains from one sample, sequenced in a study of blood T cell repertoires in COVID-19. This table comes from immunoSEQ multiplex PCR, and its TCRdb copy is limited to in-frame clones, with some not included. This table holds approximately 240,000 clones, nearly 85% found once. Sequencing input: peripheral blood. These receptor sequences come from a human donor in a cohort sampled during active COVID-19.

V is TRBV9 and J is TRBJ1-1; TRBD1 agrees at 7 bases. Germline CDR1 is SGDLS and CDR2 is YYNGEE. CDR3 size: 13 residues. V shed 1 base, J shed 5 bases, and the junction held 2 bases outside the gene matches. CDR3 bases: TGTGCCAGCAGCGTAAAGGGGGCGACTGAAGCTTTCTTT. This codes for CASSVKGATEAFF.

This chain links TRBV27 with TRBJ2-3, with 7 nucleotides matching TRBD2. The CDR3 runs 13 residues. J lost 7 bases, V lost 3 bases, and 4 bases had no gene match. In germline, CDR1 is MNHEY, CDR2 SMNVEV (reference sequence). For the CDR3, the DNA is TGTGCCAGCAGTTTGGGACTATCCAATACGCAGTATTTT. Translation gives CASSLGLSNTQYF.

This chain links TRBV25-1 with TRBJ2-5; 7 bases are shared with TRBD1. The junction had 2 bases not matched to a gene; V was cut back by 0 bases and J by 1 base. This CDR3 contains 15 residues. Germline values: CDR1 MGHDK, CDR2 SYGVNS. The CDR3 loop reads CASSEYWDSQETQYF. CDR3 DNA sequence: TGTGCCAGCAGTGAATATTGGGACAGCCAAGAGACCCAGTACTTC.

The J gene is TRBJ1-5, the V gene TRBV12-5, with 9 bases lining up with TRBD1. Germline-derived CDR1 and CDR2 are LGHNT and FRNRAP. The CDR3 contains 14 residues. V was pared by 7 bases and J by 3 bases, with 4 bases of the junction left unmatched. The CDR3 nucleotides are TGTGCTAGTGCCGGACAGGGGCTCAATCAGCCCCAGCATTTT. Its protein product is CASAGQGLNQPQHF.

This chain links TRBV29-1 with TRBJ2-5, with a tentative D call TRBD1 (6 bases). This CDR3 contains 14 residues. Germline assignment: CDR1 SQVTM and CDR2 ANQGSEA. Trimming took off 6 bases at V and 5 bases at J, with 19 bases between the two ends. The DNA for the CDR3 is TGCAGCGTAGGTGGACAGACAGTGTACGAGACCCAGTACTTC. The encoded protein is CSVGGQTVYETQYF.

In this sample, this clone turned up a few times. The chain employs TRBV29-1 and TRBJ2-5; 12 nucleotides match TRBD1. The CDR3 extends over 13 amino acids. The V and J ends lost 7 bases and 4 bases, in that order; junction bases with no gene match: 4. Germline V CDR1 and CDR2: SQVTM, ANQGSEA. DNA for the CDR3: TGCAGCGCCGGGACAGGGGGCGGAGAGACCCAGTACTTC. Amino acid sequence: CSAGTGGGETQYF.

This clone came up a few times. CDR3 in DNA: TGTGCCAGCAGTACAGGGTGGGGCGAGCAGTACTTC. Encoded protein: CASSTGWGEQYF. The chain employs TRBV12-3 or TRBV12-4 and TRBJ2-7; D is possibly TRBD1 (6 bases). Trimming shortened V by 5 bases and J by 6 bases, and 11 bases separated the two germline ends. The CDR3 spans 12 residues.

The chain joins TRBV6-5 to TRBJ2-1; D might be TRBD2 (6 bases). This CDR3 has 12 residues. The V end lost 4 bases, the J end lost 9 bases, and 10 bases lay between the germline ends. Germline V gene data show CDR1 as MNHEY and CDR2 as SVGAGI. The CDR3 nucleotides read TGTGCCAGCAGTTCGGTGGGGGGTGAGCAGTTCTTC. Translated, it gives CASSSVGGEQFF.

This chain links TRBV29-1 with TRBJ1-1; D not resolved. The CDR3 spans 11 residues. V lost 7 bases to trimming and J lost 0 bases, with 6 bases between them. Germline CDR1 and CDR2: SQVTM and ANQGSEA. DNA of the CDR3: TGCAGCGCCCAGATGAACACTGAAGCTTTCTTT. This gives the protein CSAQMNTEAFF.

This chain joins TRBV3-1 (or the pseudogene TRBV3-2) and TRBJ2-7, with TRBD2 matching over 8 bases. Germline trimming cut 6 bases from V and 1 base from J; bases unmatched to any gene: 8. The CDR3 length is 15 residues. Germline values: CDR1 LGHDT, CDR2 YNNKEL (reference sequence). CDR3 nucleotides: TGTGCCAGCAGTCCCTATTCGGGAGGGTCCTACGAGCAGTACTTC. Protein product: CASSPYSGGSYEQYF.

This clone has a handful of counts. The chain joins TRBV6-5 to TRBJ1-3, with D possibly matching TRBD1 (6 bases). This CDR3 comprises 15 residues. Trimming removed 3 bases at V and 2 bases at J, with 11 bases between. Germline CDR1 and CDR2: MNHEY and SVGAGI. The CDR3 region is CASSYRGTTGNTIYF. The CDR3 DNA reads as TGTGCCAGCAGTTATCGTGGGACAACTGGAAACACCATATATTTT.

The rearrangement joins TRBV7-9 to TRBJ2-5; D is perhaps TRBD2 (5 bases). Germline V gives CDR1 SEHNR, CDR2 FQNEAQ (reference sequence). V was trimmed by 5 bases and J by 4 bases, leaving 8 bases between them. The CDR3 runs to 12 residues. The chain's CDR3 is CASSPGLETQYF. CDR3 sequence (DNA): TGTGCCAGCAGCCCGGGGTTAGAGACCCAGTACTTC.

The CDR3: CASSPSGTGGWGEQFF. The CDR3 DNA sequence: TGTGCCAGCTCGCCTTCCGGGACAGGGGGCTGGGGTGAGCAGTTCTTC. V is TRBV18 and J is TRBJ2-1, with 12 bases matching TRBD1. V lost 6 bases and J lost 9; bases outside the gene matches: 12. Germline lookup yields CDR1 KGHSH and CDR2 LQKENI. The CDR3 covers 16 residues.

CDR3 region: CASSSGGHHQETQYF. In DNA form, the CDR3 reads TGTGCCAGCAGCTCAGGGGGACACCATCAAGAGACCCAGTACTTC. The chain combines TRBV11-3 with TRBJ2-5; 7 bases agree with TRBD1. The CDR3 is 15 amino acids. The V segment lost 4 bases and the J segment 2 bases; nucleotides outside the gene matches: 7. Per germline, CDR1 SGHNT and CDR2 YENEEA.

V is TRBV3-1 (or the pseudogene TRBV3-2) and J is TRBJ2-1; possible D gene TRBD1, 6 bases. V was cut by 7 bases and J by 9 bases, with 16 bases left in between. Germline V CDR1 and CDR2: LGHDT, YNNKEL (reference sequence). The CDR3 totals 13 residues. The CDR3 spells CASTPNRDGEQFF. The CDR3 nucleotides are TGTGCCAGCACCCCTAACAGGGACGGTGAGCAGTTCTTC.

This clone was found once. The chain joins TRBV18 to TRBJ1-4, with 8 bases matching TRBD1. V was clipped by 1 base and J by 6 bases; unmatched bases: 4. Germline V CDR1 and CDR2: KGHSH, LQKENI. The CDR3 consists of 15 residues. This chain's CDR3 is CASSPQQGVDEKLFF. DNA of the CDR3: TGTGCCAGCTCACCACAACAGGGGGTAGATGAAAAACTGTTTTTT.

This clone has just a few counts. The rearrangement links TRBV28 to TRBJ2-1, with 7 bases identical to TRBD1. The CDR3 totals 14 residues. The germline CDR1 and CDR2 sequences are MDHEN and SYDVKM. Germline trimming cut 8 bases from V and 5 bases from J; bases unmatched to any gene: 9. The CDR3 is CASGKGAWDNEQFF. DNA of the CDR3: TGTGCCAGCGGAAAGGGGGCTTGGGACAATGAGCAGTTCTTC.